The TCR beta chain under discussion was sequenced for a study of cytomegalovirus exposure and HLA in healthy donors. Primers for the PCR totalled 60 Vbeta and 13 Jbeta. The assay was immunoSEQ multiplex PCR, and TCRdb's table has in-frame clones only and misses some. Among about 140,000 clones, 88% were seen once, and the ten largest hold around 0.5%. Donors sampled were nominally healthy, though unrecorded immune exposures were likely. In its sample, this clone was seen once. Germline lookup yields CDR1 MDHEN and CDR2 SYDVKM. CDR3 length equals 12 residues. After removal of 8 bases from V and 6 bases from J, the junction contained 4 bases not matched to a gene.

This receptor was obtained from a middle-aged woman in good health and CMV-seronegative. Sequenced input: PBMCs. This chain connects TRBV28 to TRBJ1-2, with 9 bases lining up with TRBD1. The chain's CDR3 is CASGRTGDGYTF. As DNA, the CDR3 is TGTGCCAGCGGGAGGACAGGGGATGGCTACACCTTC.